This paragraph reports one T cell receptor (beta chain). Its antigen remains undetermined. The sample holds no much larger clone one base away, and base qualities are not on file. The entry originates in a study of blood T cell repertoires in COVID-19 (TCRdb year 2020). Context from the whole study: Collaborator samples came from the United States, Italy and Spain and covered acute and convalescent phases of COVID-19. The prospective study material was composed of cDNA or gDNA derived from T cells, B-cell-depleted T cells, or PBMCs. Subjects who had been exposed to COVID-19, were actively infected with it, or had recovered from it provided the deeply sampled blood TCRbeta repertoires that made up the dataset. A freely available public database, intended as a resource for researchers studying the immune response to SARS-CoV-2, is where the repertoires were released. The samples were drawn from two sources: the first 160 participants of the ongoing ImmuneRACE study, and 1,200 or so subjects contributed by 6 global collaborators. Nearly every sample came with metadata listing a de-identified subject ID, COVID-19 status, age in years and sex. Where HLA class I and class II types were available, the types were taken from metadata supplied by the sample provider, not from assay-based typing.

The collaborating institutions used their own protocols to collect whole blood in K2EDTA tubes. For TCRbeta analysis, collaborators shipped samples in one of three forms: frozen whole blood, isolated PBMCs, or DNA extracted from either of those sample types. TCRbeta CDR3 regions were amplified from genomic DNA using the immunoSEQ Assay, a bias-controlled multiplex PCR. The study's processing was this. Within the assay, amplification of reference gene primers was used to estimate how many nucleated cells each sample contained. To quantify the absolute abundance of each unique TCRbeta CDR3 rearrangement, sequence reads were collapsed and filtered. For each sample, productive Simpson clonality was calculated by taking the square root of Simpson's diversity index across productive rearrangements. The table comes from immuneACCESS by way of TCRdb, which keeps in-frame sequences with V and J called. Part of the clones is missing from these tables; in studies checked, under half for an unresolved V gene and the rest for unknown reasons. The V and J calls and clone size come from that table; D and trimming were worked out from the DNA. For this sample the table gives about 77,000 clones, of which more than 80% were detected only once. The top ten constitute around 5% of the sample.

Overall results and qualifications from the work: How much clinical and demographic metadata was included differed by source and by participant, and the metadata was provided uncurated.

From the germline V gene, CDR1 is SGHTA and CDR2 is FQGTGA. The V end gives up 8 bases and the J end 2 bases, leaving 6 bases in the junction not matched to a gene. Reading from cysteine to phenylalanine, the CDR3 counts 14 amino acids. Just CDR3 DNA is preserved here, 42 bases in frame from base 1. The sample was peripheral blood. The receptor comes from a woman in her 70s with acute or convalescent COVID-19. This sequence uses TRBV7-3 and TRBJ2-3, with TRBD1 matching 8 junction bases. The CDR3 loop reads CASSGQGNTDTQYF. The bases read TGTGCCAGCTCCGGACAGGGTAACACAGATACGCAGTATTTT.